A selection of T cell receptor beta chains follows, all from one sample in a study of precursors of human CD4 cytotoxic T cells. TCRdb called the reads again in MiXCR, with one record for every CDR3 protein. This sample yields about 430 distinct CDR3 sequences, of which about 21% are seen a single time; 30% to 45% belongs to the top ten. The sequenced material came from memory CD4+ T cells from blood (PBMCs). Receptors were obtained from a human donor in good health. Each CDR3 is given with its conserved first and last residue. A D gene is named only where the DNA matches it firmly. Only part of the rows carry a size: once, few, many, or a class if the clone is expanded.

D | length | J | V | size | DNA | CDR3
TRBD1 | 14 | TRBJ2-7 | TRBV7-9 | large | TGTGCCAGCAGCGCCCGACAGGGGAAGGACGAGCAGTACTTC | CASSARQGKDEQYF
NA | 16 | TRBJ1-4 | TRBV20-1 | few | TGCAGTGCTGGGGTTCAGGGGCGTCAGGTTAATGAAAAACTGTTTTTT | CSAGVQGRQVNEKLFF
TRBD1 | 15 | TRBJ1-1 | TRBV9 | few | TGTGCCAGCAGCGTCCAGACAGGGGGGAACACTGAAGCTTTCTTT | CASSVQTGGNTEAFF
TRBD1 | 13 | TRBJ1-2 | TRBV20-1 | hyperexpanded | TGCAGTGCGGGACAGGGGGCAAACTATGGCTACACCTTC | CSAGQGANYGYTF
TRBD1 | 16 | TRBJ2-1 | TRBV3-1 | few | TGTGCCAGCAGCCTAACCCCCGGGACAGGCAGGGATGAGCAGTTCTTC | CASSLTPGTGRDEQFF
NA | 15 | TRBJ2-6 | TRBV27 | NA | TGTGCCAGCAGTTTATGGGGTCCTGGGGCCAACGTCCTGACTTTC | CASSLWGPGANVLTF
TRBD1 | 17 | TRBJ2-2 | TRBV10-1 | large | TGCGCCAGCAGTGAGCCGAGCGGACAGGGGGCAAACGGGGAGCTGTTTTTT | CASSEPSGQGANGELFF
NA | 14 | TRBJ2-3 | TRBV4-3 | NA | TGCGCCAGCAGCGCGAGCGGAAGCACAGATACGCAGTATTTT | CASSASGSTDTQYF
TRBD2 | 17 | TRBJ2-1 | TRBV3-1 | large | TGTGCCAGCAGCCCCAGCTTAGCGGGAGACTCCTACAATGAGCAGTTCTTC | CASSPSLAGDSYNEQFF
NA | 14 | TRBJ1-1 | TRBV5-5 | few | TGTGCCAGCCAACTTTCCCCGGGAAAGGCTGAAGCTTTCTTT | CASQLSPGKAEAFF
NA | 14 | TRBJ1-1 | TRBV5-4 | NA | TGTGCCAGCAGTAGGGGGACAATGAACACTGAAGCTTTCTTT | CASSRGTMNTEAFF
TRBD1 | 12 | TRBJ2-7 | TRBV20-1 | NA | TGCAGTGCTCGGACAGGGGGTTACGAGCAGTACTTC | CSARTGGYEQYF
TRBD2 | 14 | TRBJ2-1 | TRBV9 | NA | TGTGCCAGCAGCGTAACTAGCGGGACCGATGAGCAGTTCTTC | CASSVTSGTDEQFF
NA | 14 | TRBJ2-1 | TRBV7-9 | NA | TGTGCCAGCAGCTTAACCGGGGTTAAGAGTGAGCAGTTCTTC | CASSLTGVKSEQFF
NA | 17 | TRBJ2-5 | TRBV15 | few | TGTGCCACCAGCAGTGGCCGGGGCGCGGCGGTCGGAGGGACCCAGTACTTC | CATSSGRGAAVGGTQYF
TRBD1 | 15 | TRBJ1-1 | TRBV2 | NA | TGTGCCAGCAGGCGCCCGACAGGGATCCACACTGAAGCTTTCTTT | CASRRPTGIHTEAFF
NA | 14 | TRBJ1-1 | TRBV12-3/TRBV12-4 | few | TGTGCCAGCAGTTTAAGGCAGGTTCCCCTCGGGGCTTTCTTT | CASSLRQVPLGAFF
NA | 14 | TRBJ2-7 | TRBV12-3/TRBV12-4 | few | TGTGCCAGCAGCGGGACGTCGAGCTCCTACGAGCAGTACTTC | CASSGTSSSYEQYF
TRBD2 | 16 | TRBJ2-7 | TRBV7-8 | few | TGTGCCAGCAGCCCCGGACTAGCGGGAAAGTCCTACGAGCAGTACTTC | CASSPGLAGKSYEQYF
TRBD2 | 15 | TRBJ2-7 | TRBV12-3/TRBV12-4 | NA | TGTGCCAGCAGTCTAGCGGGAGGGACGCCCTACGAGCAGTACTTC | CASSLAGGTPYEQYF
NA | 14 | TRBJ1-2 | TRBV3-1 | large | TGTGCCAGCAGCCAGACGACAGGAGACTATGGCTACACCTTC | CASSQTTGDYGYTF
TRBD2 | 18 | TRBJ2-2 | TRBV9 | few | TGTGCCAGCAGCGTAGCGGCTAGCGGGAGGTTTATCACCGGGGAGCTGTTTTTT | CASSVAASGRFITGELFF
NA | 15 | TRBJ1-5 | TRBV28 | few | TGTGCCAGCAGTTTTTTGAGGTATGGAAATCAGCCCCAGCATTTT | CASSFLRYGNQPQHF
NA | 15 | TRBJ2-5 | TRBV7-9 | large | TGTGCCAGCAGTCCGACATGGGTTCTCGAAGAGACCCAGTACTTC | CASSPTWVLEETQYF
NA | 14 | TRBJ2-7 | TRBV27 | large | TGTGCCAGCAGTACCTGGGACCCGCCGGGAGAACAGTACTTC | CASSTWDPPGEQYF
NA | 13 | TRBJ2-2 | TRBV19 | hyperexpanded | TGTGCCAGTAGTAAACAGGGCTCCGGGGAGCTGTTTTTT | CASSKQGSGELFF
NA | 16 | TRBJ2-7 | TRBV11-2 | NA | TGTGCCAGCAGCCCCCAGGACTCCAACCCCTCCTACGAGCAGTACTTC | CASSPQDSNPSYEQYF
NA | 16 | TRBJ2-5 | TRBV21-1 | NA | TGTGCCAGCAGCAAAGGGGGACAGGACTTACAAGAGACCCAGTACTTC | CASSKGGQDLQETQYF
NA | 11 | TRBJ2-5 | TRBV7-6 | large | TGTGCCAGCAGCTTACAAGAGACCCAGTACTTC | CASSLQETQYF
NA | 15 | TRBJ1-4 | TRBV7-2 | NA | TGTGCCAGCAGCTTATGGAGGTCAAATAATGAAAAACTGTTTTTT | CASSLWRSNNEKLFF
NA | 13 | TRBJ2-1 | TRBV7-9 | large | TGTGCCAGCAGCTTAGTGTCGGGGGCTGAGCAGTTCTTC | CASSLVSGAEQFF
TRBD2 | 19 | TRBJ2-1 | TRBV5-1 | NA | TGCGCCAGCAGCGACGGACTAGCGGGAGAAAGGCGTGGGTACAATGAGCAGTTCTTC | CASSDGLAGERRGYNEQFF
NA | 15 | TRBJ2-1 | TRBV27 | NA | TGTGCCAGCAGCTACGACAGTTGGTTGGTAAATGAGCAGTTCTTC | CASSYDSWLVNEQFF
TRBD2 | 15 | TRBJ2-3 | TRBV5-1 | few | TGCGCCAGCAGCTTCCGCGGACTAGGAACAGATACGCAGTATTTT | CASSFRGLGTDTQYF
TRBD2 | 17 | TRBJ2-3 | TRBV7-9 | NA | TGTGCCAGCAGCTCGCCGACTAGCGGGTTTTTCCCCGATACGCAGTATTTT | CASSSPTSGFFPDTQYF
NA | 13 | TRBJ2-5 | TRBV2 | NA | TGTGCCAGCAGTGAAGCGGAGCGGGAGACCCAGTACTTC | CASSEAERETQYF
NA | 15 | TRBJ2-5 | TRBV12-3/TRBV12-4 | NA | TGTGCCAGCAGTCCCACCCCGGGACTCCAAGAGACCCAGTACTTC | CASSPTPGLQETQYF